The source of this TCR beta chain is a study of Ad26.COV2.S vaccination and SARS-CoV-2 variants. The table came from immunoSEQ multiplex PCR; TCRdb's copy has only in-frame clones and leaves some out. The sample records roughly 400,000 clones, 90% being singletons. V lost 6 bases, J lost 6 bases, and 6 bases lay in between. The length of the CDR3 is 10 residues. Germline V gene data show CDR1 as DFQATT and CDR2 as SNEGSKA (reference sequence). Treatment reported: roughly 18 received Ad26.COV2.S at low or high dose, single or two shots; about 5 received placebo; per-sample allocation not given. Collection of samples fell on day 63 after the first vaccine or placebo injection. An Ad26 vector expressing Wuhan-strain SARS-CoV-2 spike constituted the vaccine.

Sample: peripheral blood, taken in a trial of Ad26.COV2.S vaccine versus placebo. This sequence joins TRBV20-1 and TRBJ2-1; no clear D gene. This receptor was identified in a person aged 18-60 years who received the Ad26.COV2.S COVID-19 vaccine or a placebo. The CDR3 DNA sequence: TGCAGTGCATTGGGCAATGAGCAGTTCTTC. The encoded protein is CSALGNEQFF.